This TCR beta chain was obtained from a study of beta chain features in type 1 diabetes. Expressed TCRB transcripts were sequenced after all isolated RNA was converted to cDNA. Millions of reads was the average for naive, central memory and regulatory T cell samples. Clones were read by immunoSEQ multiplex PCR, and TCRdb kept only the in-frame ones, dropping some. This sample yields fewer than 150,000 clones, of which 6.9% are seen a single time; about 1.4% belongs to the top ten. Germline CDR1 is SGHTA and CDR2 is FQGTGA. The CDR3 consists of 14 residues. The junction had 7 bases not matched to a gene; V was cut back by 5 bases and J by 5 bases.

The genes are TRBV7-3 and TRBJ2-7; TRBD1 matches at 9 bases. This clonotype originated in a woman in her twenties or thirties in good health. Sequences were obtained from central memory CD4+ T cells from blood. CDR3 sequence: CASSTGTGSNEQYF. The CDR3 DNA sequence: TGTGCCAGCAGCACCGGGACAGGGAGTAACGAGCAGTACTTC. Variable domain in full (rest from reference TRBV7-3 and TRBJ2-7): GAGVSQTPSNKVTEKGKYVELRCDPISGHTALYWYRQSLGQGPEFLIYFQGTGAADDSGLPNDRFFAVRPEGSVSTLKIQRTERGDSAVYLCASSTGTGSNEQYFGPGTRLTVT.